A single sample gave rise to the 27 T cell receptor beta chains below, sequenced in a study of T cell responses to AZD1222 COVID-19 vaccine. The table came from immunoSEQ multiplex PCR; TCRdb's copy has only in-frame clones and leaves some out. This sample has about 190,000 clones, with roughly 93% found just once. This specimen consisted of peripheral blood, obtained on day 0 of AZD1222 vaccination. The receptors derive from an adult in good health.

The chain couples TRBV10-2 to TRBJ2-7; TRBD2 matches at 12 bases. Germline V CDR1 and CDR2: WSHSY, SAAADI. J gave up 5 bases and V 8 bases, and 10 bases lay outside the gene matches. This CDR3 spans 15 amino acids. CDR3 DNA sequence: TGCGCCAGCGCGAAAACTAGCGGGAGGAGGGACGAGCAGTACTTC. Translating it yields CASAKTSGRRDEQYF.

This clone was seen a handful of times. This chain links TRBV5-4 with TRBJ1-2, with 9 positions matching TRBD1. The V gene's germline CDR1 is SGHNT and CDR2 YYREEE (reference sequence). The CDR3 sequence is 13 residues long. The ends lost 9 bases at V and 8 bases at J; junction bases unmatched: 11. The CDR3 region is CATQTGGLRGYTF. CDR3 DNA sequence: TGTGCCACCCAAACAGGGGGCCTACGGGGCTACACCTTC.

V gene TRBV10-2 combines with J gene TRBJ1-2; possibly TRBD1 for D (6 bases). The CDR3 has 13 residues. V gave up 0 bases and J gave up 7 bases, with 9 bases separating them. Germline CDR1 reads WSHSY; CDR2 reads SAAADI. The CDR3: CASSESTGSGYTF. CDR3 DNA: TGCGCCAGCAGTGAGTCGACAGGCTCTGGCTACACCTTC.

In nucleotides, the CDR3 is TGCGCCAGCAGCCAAGATCGGTCGCAGGGAGGTTATGGCTACACCTTC. Amino acids: CASSQDRSQGGYGYTF. The chain links TRBV4-3 to TRBJ1-2; D may be TRBD1 (5 bases). The V gene's germline CDR1 is LGHNA and CDR2 YSLEER. Trimming stripped 0 bases from V and 5 bases from J, with 16 bases between. The CDR3 length is 16 residues.

The V and J genes are TRBV28 and TRBJ1-6; no reliable D call. The germline V and J ends were trimmed by 8 bases and 11 bases, with 10 bases remaining between them. CDR1 and CDR2 (germline): MDHEN, SYDVKM. The CDR3 loop spans 11 amino acids. The CDR3 nucleotides read TGTGCCAGCGGACCTACTCCACCCCTCCACTTT. It specifies CASGPTPPLHF.

V and J are TRBV5-4 and TRBJ2-5; D unresolved. This CDR3 has 13 amino acids. The V end lost 1 base, the J end lost 4 bases, and 8 bases lay between the germline ends. Germline V lookup: CDR1 SGHNT, CDR2 YYREEE (reference sequence). The CDR3 loop reads CASSLLPSETQYF. CDR3 nucleotides: TGTGCCAGCAGCTTGCTCCCATCAGAGACCCAGTACTTC.

The chain has TRBV9 and TRBJ1-1; D possibly corresponds to TRBD1 (6 bases). CDR3 length: 14 residues. Trimming cost V 4 bases and J 3 bases, with 13 bases left between them. Germline V lookup: CDR1 SGDLS, CDR2 YYNGEE. CDR3 sequence: CASSRQGYDTEAFF. CDR3 bases: TGTGCCAGCAGCAGGCAGGGGTACGACACTGAAGCTTTCTTT.

The chain couples TRBV9 to TRBJ2-5; TRBD2 matches at 9 bases. The CDR3 length is 15 residues. The V and J ends lost 4 bases and 5 bases, in that order; junction bases with no gene match: 9. In germline, CDR1 is SGDLS, CDR2 YYNGEE. The CDR3 bases are TGTGCCAGCAGCCAAGGGACTAGCCTGATGGAGACCCAGTACTTC. As protein: CASSQGTSLMETQYF.

V is TRBV3-1 (or the pseudogene TRBV3-2) and J is TRBJ2-1, with 13 bases matching TRBD2. CDR1 and CDR2 from the germline V gene are LGHDT and YNNKEL (reference sequence). Trimming at V came to 2 bases and at J to 0 bases, leaving 10 bases not matched to a gene. The CDR3 is 20 residues long. CDR3 region: CASSQNDLRTSGSSYNEQFF. In DNA form, the CDR3 reads TGTGCCAGCAGCCAAAACGACCTACGGACTAGCGGGAGCTCCTACAATGAGCAGTTCTTC.

Remarks on this clone: Other DNA sequences in this sample translate to the same CDR3. J is TRBJ1-1 and V is TRBV12-3 or TRBV12-4, with D possibly being TRBD1 (6 bases). The CDR3 is 11 residues long. Between the trimmed V and J ends, which lost 5 bases and 8 bases, there was a span of 9 bases. CDR3: CASSTGTEAFF. The CDR3 region has the DNA TGTGCCAGCAGTACCGGGACAGAAGCTTTCTTT.

For this clone: The sample has other DNA sequences that encode this CDR3 too. The J gene is TRBJ1-2, the V gene TRBV7-6; 8 nucleotides agree with TRBD1. The CDR3 runs 16 residues. CDR1 is SGHVS and CDR2 is FNYEAQ in the germline V gene. Trimming took 0 bases from V and 3 from J; bases not matched to a gene: 6. CDR3 protein: CASSLARDRGYYGYTF. CDR3 DNA: TGTGCCAGCAGCTTAGCAAGAGACAGGGGTTACTATGGCTACACCTTC. The full variable domain, rest sourced from reference TRBV7-6 and TRBJ1-2, is GAGVSQSPRYKVTKRGQDVALRCDPISGHVSLYWYRQALGQGPEFLTYFNYEAQQDKSGLPNDRFSAERPEGSISTLTIQRTEQRDSAMYRCASSLARDRGYYGYTFGSGTRLTVV.

This chain uses TRBV19 with TRBJ1-2; tentatively, D is TRBD1 (6 bases). The CDR3 consists of 14 residues. Germline V lookup: CDR1 LNHDA, CDR2 SQIVND (reference sequence). Trimming cost V 5 bases and J 5 bases, with 15 bases left between them. This chain's CDR3 is CASSRTEGRYGYTF. DNA for the CDR3: TGTGCCAGTAGTCGGACAGAAGGACGTTATGGCTACACCTTC.

The gene calls are TRBV7-9 and TRBJ1-4; D is ambiguous. Germline values: CDR1 SEHNR, CDR2 FQNEAQ (reference sequence). The CDR3 runs 11 residues. The ends were cut back, 6 bases at V and 5 bases at J, with 4 bases in the middle. This chain's CDR3 is CASRQNEKLFF. The CDR3 DNA follows: TGTGCCAGCAGGCAGAATGAAAAACTGTTTTTT.

The chain employs TRBV18 and TRBJ2-2; the D gene is possibly TRBD2 (6 bases). Trimming pared 3 bases from V and 4 bases from J, leaving 21 bases between. Germline-derived CDR1 and CDR2 are KGHSH and LQKENI. The CDR3 consists of 18 residues. CDR3 residues: CASSPNTGSRGITGELFF. The CDR3 DNA follows: TGTGCCAGCTCACCCAATACGGGAAGCCGGGGGATCACCGGGGAGCTGTTTTTT.

This sequence joins TRBV5-1 and TRBJ2-3; possibly TRBD1 for D (6 bases). The CDR3 consists of 13 residues. Germline values: CDR1 SGHRS, CDR2 YFSETQ. Deletions cut 5 bases from V and 2 bases from J, with 9 bases between. Here the CDR3 DNA reads TGCGCCAGCAGGGGACACCTCACAGATACGCAGTATTTT. It specifies CASRGHLTDTQYF.

The chain recombines TRBV5-4 with TRBJ2-7, with 8 bases identical to TRBD2. There are 14 residues in the CDR3. From germline, CDR1 is SGHNT and CDR2 YYREEE (reference sequence). V trimming: 0 bases; J trimming: 6 bases; junction bases outside the gene matches: 5. In DNA form, the CDR3 reads TGTGCCAGCAGCTTGGGCCAGCGGGGGATCGAGCAGTACTTC. Encoded protein: CASSLGQRGIEQYF.

V and J are TRBV5-8 and TRBJ1-1; maybe TRBD1 (6 bases). This CDR3 has 12 residues. V was pared by 3 bases and J by 6 bases, with 9 bases between. Germline V gene lookup returns CDR1 SGHTS and CDR2 YDEGEE. DNA of the CDR3: TGTGCCAGCAGCTCGGGGGCACCTGAAGCTTTCTTT. Translation: CASSSGAPEAFF. The full variable domain, rest sourced from reference TRBV5-8 and TRBJ1-1, is EAGVTQSPTHLIKTRGQQATLRCSPISGHTSVYWYQQALGLGLQFLLWYDEGEERNRGNFPPRFSGRQFPNYSSELNVNALELEDSALYLCASSSGAPEAFFGQGTRLTVV.

The chain couples TRBV7-8 to TRBJ2-7; D is perhaps TRBD2 (6 bases). Germline loops: CDR1 SGHVS, CDR2 FQNEAQ. V lost 1 base and J lost 2, with 21 bases in between. The CDR3 runs to 18 residues. CDR3: CASSLGGLSSLLTYEQYF. CDR3 DNA sequence: TGTGCCAGCAGCTTAGGCGGACTATCCTCTCTGTTAACCTACGAGCAGTACTTC.

The chain employs TRBV7-2 and TRBJ2-7, with no clear D. The CDR3 runs 12 residues. The germline CDR1 and CDR2 sequences are SGHTA and FQGNSA. Trimming stripped 6 bases from V and 1 base from J, with 7 bases between. The CDR3 nucleotides read TGTGCCAGCAGTCCTACATCCTACGAGCAGTACTTC. It codes for CASSPTSYEQYF.

The V gene is TRBV2, the J gene TRBJ2-7; D is undetermined. Germline CDR1 is SNHLY and CDR2 is FYNNEI. The CDR3 runs to 14 residues. The V gene lost 4 bases and the J gene lost 4 bases, with 14 bases spanning the gap. CDR3 region: CASSGISLGYEQYF. DNA for the CDR3: TGTGCCAGCAGTGGGATCTCCCTCGGGTACGAGCAGTACTTC. Combining the CDR3 with reference TRBV2 and TRBJ2-7 gives the whole variable domain EPEVTQTPSHQVTQMGQEVILRCVPISNHLYFYWYRQILGQKVEFLVSFYNNEISEKSEIFDDQFSVERPDGSNFTLKIRSTKLEDSAMYFCASSGISLGYEQYFGPGTRLTVT.

The chain carries TRBV6-5 and TRBJ2-7; D remains ambiguous. The V gene lost 6 bases and the J gene lost 0 bases, with 3 bases spanning the gap. Germline assignment: CDR1 MNHEY and CDR2 SVGAGI. The CDR3 is 11 residues long. CDR3 sequence reads: CASSHSYEQYF. CDR3 nucleotides: TGTGCCAGCAGCCACTCCTACGAGCAGTACTTC.

The chain is built from TRBV28 and TRBJ2-1; TRBD1 agrees at 7 bases. V was clipped by 8 bases and J by 4 bases; unmatched bases: 8. Germline assignment: CDR1 MDHEN and CDR2 SYDVKM. This CDR3 has 14 residues. CDR3 sequence (DNA): TGTGCCAGCCGAGGGGGCGGCAGATACAATGAGCAGTTCTTC. The encoded protein is CASRGGGRYNEQFF.

Comment on this clone: The DNA is left out, because the CDR3 cannot be placed on it with certainty; the CDR3 is given as TCRdb lists it. V is TRBV5-1 and J is TRBJ1-6. The CDR3 totals 15 residues, both ends included. The germline gives CDR1 SGHRS, CDR2 YFSETQ. CDR3 amino acids: CASSFGSGGNSPLHF.

This clone appeared a single time. Here the CDR3 reads CASSVVDRGYEQYF. For the CDR3, the DNA is TGTGCCAGCAGCGTAGTAGACAGGGGATACGAGCAGTACTTC. The chain carries TRBV9 and TRBJ2-7, with 8 nucleotides matching TRBD1. The CDR3 extends over 14 amino acids. J gave up 4 bases and V 0 bases, and 3 bases lay outside the gene matches. In germline, CDR1 is SGDLS, CDR2 YYNGEE.

This rearrangement joins TRBV19 to TRBJ2-2, with D possibly being TRBD2 (6 bases). The CDR3 spans 16 residues. The V gene lost 5 bases and the J gene lost 0 bases, with 13 bases spanning the gap. The germline gives CDR1 LNHDA, CDR2 SQIVND (reference sequence). As DNA, the CDR3 is TGTGCCAGTAGTGTGTCGGGGGTCCCGAACACCGGGGAGCTGTTTTTT. Protein product: CASSVSGVPNTGELFF.

The CDR3: CASSAPTLLNRGLYGYTF. The CDR3 DNA reads as TGTGCCAGCAGCGCACCTACCCTCTTAAACAGGGGACTCTATGGCTACACCTTC. The rearrangement joins TRBV9 to TRBJ1-2, with 7 bases lining up with TRBD1. This CDR3 region has 18 residues. V gave up 3 bases and J gave up 4 bases; unmatched junction bases: 18. The germline gives CDR1 SGDLS, CDR2 YYNGEE.

The chain is built from TRBV5-1 and TRBJ2-1; tentative D call: TRBD2 (5 bases). CDR3 length: 14 residues. Trimming stripped 5 bases from V and 3 bases from J, with 12 bases between. Germline loops: CDR1 SGHRS, CDR2 YFSETQ. This CDR3 is CASSEVASYNEQFF. The CDR3 DNA reads TGCGCCAGCAGTGAGGTAGCGAGCTACAATGAGCAGTTCTTC.